A selection of T cell receptor beta chains follows, all from one sample in a study of blood T cell repertoires in COVID-19. Sequencing used immunoSEQ multiplex PCR; TCRdb keeps in-frame clones, though not all of them. The table records 150,000 to 200,000 clones, 90% of them present only once. Source material: peripheral blood. The source is a man aged 60 to 69 with active or convalescent COVID-19. Both conserved end residues are trimmed from each CDR3.

j_call cdr3_length v_call cdr3_aa
TRBJ2-3 10 TRBV5-1 ASSSYTDTQY
TRBJ2-2 13 TRBV29-1 SVEASGTNTGELF
TRBJ2-3 14 TRBV5-1 ASSLGGQSSPDTQY
TRBJ1-2 14 TRBV5-1 ASSLPGQGRLGGYT
TRBJ1-5 10 TRBV28 ASRAGDQPQH
TRBJ1-1 12 TRBV20-1 SASRTGGYTEAF
TRBJ1-1 11 TRBV18 ASSPPERYMAF
TRBJ2-1 13 TRBV29-1 SVQGTSGSINEQF
TRBJ1-6 11 TRBV25-1 ASRGQDNSPLH
TRBJ2-1 14 TRBV11-3 ASSLGHGGASNEQF
TRBJ2-2 14 TRBV11-3 ASSPFSQGNTGELF
TRBJ2-1 11 TRBV3-1/TRBV3-2 ASSQFLESSPV
TRBJ1-1 12 TRBV5-1 ASSSGQGVTEAF
TRBJ2-3 13 TRBV4-1 ASSQVPGFRDTQY
TRBJ2-7 12 TRBV19 ASSRGPQNYEQY
TRBJ1-2 15 TRBV7-8 ASSLGIGTVANYGYT
TRBJ2-1 18 TRBV27 ASSITGLAGGPTKNNEQF
TRBJ1-2 12 TRBV6-5 ASSPDRDLSGYT
TRBJ1-1 12 TRBV18 ASSQDRANTEAF
TRBJ2-1 12 TRBV6-2/TRBV6-3 ASSYSGQGNEQF
TRBJ2-1 13 TRBV6-1 ASSEELAPYNEQF
TRBJ2-1 13 TRBV19 ASSGTSVRDNEQF
TRBJ2-7 15 TRBV5-6 ASSLRTSGGVRYEQY
TRBJ1-5 13 TRBV7-9 ASSPMDRGTQPQH
TRBJ1-2 11 TRBV10-3 AISIEANYGYT
TRBJ1-5 14 TRBV28 ASRPVTGSRNQPQH
TRBJ1-2 14 TRBV5-1 ATTQNPGQKYYGYT